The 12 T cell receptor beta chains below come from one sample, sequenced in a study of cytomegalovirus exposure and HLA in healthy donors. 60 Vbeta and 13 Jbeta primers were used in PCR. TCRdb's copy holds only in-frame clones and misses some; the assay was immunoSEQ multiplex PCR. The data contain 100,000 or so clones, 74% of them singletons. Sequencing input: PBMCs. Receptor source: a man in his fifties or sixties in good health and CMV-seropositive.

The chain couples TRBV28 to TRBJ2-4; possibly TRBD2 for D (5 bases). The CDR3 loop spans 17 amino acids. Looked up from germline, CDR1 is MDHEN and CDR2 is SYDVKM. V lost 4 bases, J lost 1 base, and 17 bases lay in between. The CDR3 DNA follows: TGTGCCAGCAGTTCCTTTAATGAGGGAAGGGCCAAAAACATTCAGTACTTC. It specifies CASSSFNEGRAKNIQYF.

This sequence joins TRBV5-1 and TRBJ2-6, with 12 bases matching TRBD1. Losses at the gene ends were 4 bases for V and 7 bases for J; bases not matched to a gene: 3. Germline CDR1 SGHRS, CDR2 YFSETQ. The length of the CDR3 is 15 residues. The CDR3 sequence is CASSAGQGAANVLTF. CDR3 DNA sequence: TGCGCCAGCAGCGCGGGACAGGGGGCCGCCAACGTCCTGACTTTC. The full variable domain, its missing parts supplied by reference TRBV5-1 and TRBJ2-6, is KAGVTQTPRYLIKTRGQQVTLSCSPISGHRSVSWYQQTPGQGLQFLFEYFSETQRNKGNFPGRFSGRQFSNSRSEMNVSTLELGDSALYLCASSAGQGAANVLTFGAGSRLTVL.

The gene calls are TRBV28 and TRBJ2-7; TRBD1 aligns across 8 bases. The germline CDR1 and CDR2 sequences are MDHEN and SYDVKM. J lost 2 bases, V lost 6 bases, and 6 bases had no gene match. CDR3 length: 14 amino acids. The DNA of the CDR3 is TGTGCCAGCAGCCCGGGACAGGCCCCCTACGAGCAGTACTTC. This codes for CASSPGQAPYEQYF. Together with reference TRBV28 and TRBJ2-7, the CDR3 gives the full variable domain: DVKVTQSSRYLVKRTGEKVFLECVQDMDHENMFWYRQDPGLGLRLIYFSYDVKMKEKGDIPEGYSVSREKKERFSLILESASTNQTSMYLCASSPGQAPYEQYFGPGTRLTVT.

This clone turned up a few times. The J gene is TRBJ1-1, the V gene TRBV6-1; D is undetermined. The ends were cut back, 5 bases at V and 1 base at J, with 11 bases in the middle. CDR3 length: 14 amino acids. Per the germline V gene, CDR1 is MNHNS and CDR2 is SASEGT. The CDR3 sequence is CASSRNSWNTEAFF. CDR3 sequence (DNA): TGTGCCAGCAGTAGAAATAGCTGGAACACTGAAGCTTTCTTT.

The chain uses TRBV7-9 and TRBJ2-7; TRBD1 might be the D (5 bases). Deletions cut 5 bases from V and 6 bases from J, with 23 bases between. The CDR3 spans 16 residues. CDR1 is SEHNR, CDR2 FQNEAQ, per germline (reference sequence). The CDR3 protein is CASSQIQGTFAGEQYF. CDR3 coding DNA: TGTGCCAGCAGCCAGATCCAGGGAACTTTCGCCGGCGAGCAGTACTTC.

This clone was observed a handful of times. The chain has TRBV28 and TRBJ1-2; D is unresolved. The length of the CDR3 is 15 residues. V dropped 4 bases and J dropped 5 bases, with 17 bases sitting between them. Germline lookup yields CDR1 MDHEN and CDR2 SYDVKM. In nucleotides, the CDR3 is TGTGCCAGCAGTTCCCCTAACCTCCGGGGATATGGCTACACCTTC. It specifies CASSSPNLRGYGYTF.

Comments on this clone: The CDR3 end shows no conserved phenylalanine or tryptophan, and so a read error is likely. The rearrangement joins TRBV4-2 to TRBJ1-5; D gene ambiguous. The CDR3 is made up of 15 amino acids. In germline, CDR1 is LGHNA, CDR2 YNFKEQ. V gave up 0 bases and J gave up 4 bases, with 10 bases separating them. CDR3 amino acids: CASSQDDGANQPQHS. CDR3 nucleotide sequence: TGTGCCAGCAGCCAAGATGACGGAGCGAATCAGCCCCAGCATTCT.

The CDR3 region has the DNA TGTGCCTGGAGTAACGCAGCCTACGAGCAGTACTTC. This sequence encodes CAWSNAAYEQYF. This chain links TRBV30 with TRBJ2-7; D ambiguous. The germline CDR1 and CDR2 sequences are GTSNPN and SVGIG (reference sequence). The CDR3 contains 12 residues. The V end lost 2 bases, the J end lost 2 bases, and 7 bases lay between the germline ends. Looking up the rest from reference TRBV30 and TRBJ2-7 gives the full variable domain: SQTIHQWPATLVQPVGSPLSLECTVEGTSNPNLYWYRQAAGRGLQLLFYSVGIGQISSEVPQNLSASRPQDRQFILSSKKLLLSDSGFYLCAWSNAAYEQYFGPGTRLTVT.

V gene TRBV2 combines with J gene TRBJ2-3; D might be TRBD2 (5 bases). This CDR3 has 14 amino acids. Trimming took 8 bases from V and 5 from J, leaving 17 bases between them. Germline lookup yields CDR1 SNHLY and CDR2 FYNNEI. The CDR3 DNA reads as TGTGCCAGCCGGACTCGAAATACCGGAGATACGCAGTATTTT. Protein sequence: CASRTRNTGDTQYF.

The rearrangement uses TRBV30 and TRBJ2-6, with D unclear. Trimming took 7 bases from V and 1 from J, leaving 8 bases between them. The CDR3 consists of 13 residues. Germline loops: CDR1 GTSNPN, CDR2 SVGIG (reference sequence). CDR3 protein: CASRVSGANVLTF. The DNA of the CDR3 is TGTGCCTCCCGGGTATCTGGGGCCAACGTCCTGACTTTC.

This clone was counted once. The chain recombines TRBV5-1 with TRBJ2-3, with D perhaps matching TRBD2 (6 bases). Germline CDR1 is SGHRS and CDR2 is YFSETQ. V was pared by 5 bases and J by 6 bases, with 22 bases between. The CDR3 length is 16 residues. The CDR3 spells CASSKMVGLQRDTQYF. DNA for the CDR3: TGCGCCAGCAGTAAAATGGTGGGACTCCAACGGGATACGCAGTATTTT.

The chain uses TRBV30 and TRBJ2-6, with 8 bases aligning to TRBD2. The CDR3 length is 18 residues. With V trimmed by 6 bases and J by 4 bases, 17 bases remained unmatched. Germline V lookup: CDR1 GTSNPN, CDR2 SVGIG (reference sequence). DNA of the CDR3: TGTGCCTGCCCACGATCCACTAGCGGAACAGCGGGGGCCAACGTCCTGACTTTC. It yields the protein CACPRSTSGTAGANVLTF.